The 32 T cell receptor beta chains reported below all come from one sample, sequenced in a study of blood T cell repertoires in COVID-19. TCRdb's table, derived via immunoSEQ multiplex PCR, lists solely in-frame clones and lacks some. The table shows tens of thousands of clones, with around nine tenths occurring only once. The sequencing input was PBMCs or T cells enriched from blood (not recorded which). These TCRs come from a woman in her thirties or forties who had recovered from COVID-19.

The V and J genes are TRBV16 and TRBJ1-2; D perhaps matches TRBD1 (6 bases). Deletions cut 2 bases from V and 2 bases from J, with 12 bases between. The CDR3 is 15 residues long. Germline-derived CDR1 and CDR2 are KGHSY and FQNENV. In DNA form, the CDR3 reads TGTGCCAGCAGCCAAAATCCTGGACAGAACTATGGCTACACCTTC. It codes for CASSQNPGQNYGYTF. The full variable domain, its missing parts supplied by reference TRBV16 and TRBJ1-2, is GEEVAQTPKHLVRGEGQKAKLYCAPIKGHSYVFWYQQVLKNEFKFLISFQNENVFDETGMPKERFSAKCLPNSPCSLEIQATKLEDSAVYFCASSQNPGQNYGYTFGSGTRLTVV.

This rearrangement joins TRBV27 to TRBJ1-2; the match to TRBD1 covers 7 bases. Germline V gives CDR1 MNHEY, CDR2 SMNVEV (reference sequence). The CDR3 extends over 14 amino acids. J lost 8 bases, V lost 0 bases, and 6 bases had no gene match. CDR3 residues: CASSLSGGALGYTF. In DNA form, the CDR3 reads TGTGCCAGCAGTTTATCAGGGGGCGCGTTGGGCTACACCTTC.

This clone was recorded only once. CDR3 nucleotides: TGTGCCAGCAGCTTGGGCGCGGGGGGTACCACAGATACGCAGTATTTT. This codes for CASSLGAGGTTDTQYF. The chain is built from TRBV5-8 and TRBJ2-3, with 8 bases fitting TRBD2. In germline, CDR1 is SGHTS, CDR2 YDEGEE. The CDR3 length is 16 residues. Unmatched junction bases numbered 5, after V lost 0 bases and J lost 2 bases.

The J gene is TRBJ1-1, the V gene TRBV7-6, with 8 bases identical to TRBD1. V lost 3 bases and J lost 1; bases outside the gene matches: 4. Germline V CDR1 and CDR2: SGHVS, FNYEAQ. This CDR3 region has 15 residues. In DNA form, the CDR3 reads TGTGCCAGCAGCTTGGAGGGACAGGCGAACACTGAAGCTTTCTTT. As protein: CASSLEGQANTEAFF.

This clone was counted once. V is TRBV19 and J is TRBJ1-2; 9 positions agree with TRBD1. The CDR3 loop spans 14 amino acids. V shed 3 bases, J shed 3 bases, and the junction held 2 bases outside the gene matches. The germline CDR1 and CDR2 sequences are LNHDA and SQIVND (reference sequence). The DNA of the CDR3 is TGTGCCAGTAGTATGACAGGGGGAGACTATGGCTACACCTTC. Protein: CASSMTGGDYGYTF.

In DNA form, the CDR3 reads TGTGCTAGTGCCGCGACAGCAAGCTCCTACAATGAGCAGTTCTTC. This gives the protein CASAATASSYNEQFF. The chain employs TRBV12-5 and TRBJ2-1; D possibly corresponds to TRBD1 (5 bases). V was cut by 7 bases and J by 0 bases, with 13 bases left in between. In germline, CDR1 is LGHNT, CDR2 FRNRAP. This CDR3 contains 15 residues. The entire variable domain, with the rest obtained from reference TRBV12-5 and TRBJ2-1, is as follows: DARVTQTPRHKVTEMGQEVTMRCQPILGHNTVFWYRQTMMQGLELLAYFRNRAPLDDSGMPKDRFSAEMPDATLATLKIQPSEPRDSAVYFCASAATASSYNEQFFGPGTRLTVL.

The V call is TRBV5-4, the J call TRBJ1-1, with D hard to call. V lost 4 bases and J 2 bases, leaving 12 bases between the germline ends. The germline gives CDR1 SGHNT, CDR2 YYREEE (reference sequence). The CDR3 loop spans 14 amino acids. The CDR3 loop reads CASSDIGRNTEAFF. The CDR3 bases are TGTGCCAGCAGCGACATCGGGAGAAACACTGAAGCTTTCTTT.

The rearrangement uses TRBV7-9 and TRBJ2-7, with 7 bases lining up with TRBD1. Trimming removed 1 base from V and 0 bases from J; junction bases left unmatched: 3. There are 15 residues in the CDR3. The germline V gene encodes CDR1 SEHNR and CDR2 FQNEAQ (reference sequence). For the CDR3, the DNA is TGTGCCAGCAGCTTAGAGACAGGGAGCTCCTACGAGCAGTACTTC. Its translation: CASSLETGSSYEQYF.

V is TRBV28 and J is TRBJ1-2, with a possible D match to TRBD1 (6 bases). The CDR3 runs to 13 residues. The germline V gene has CDR1 MDHEN and CDR2 SYDVKM. Trimming removed 6 bases at V and 8 bases at J, with 16 bases between. CDR3 protein: CASSLTGIRGYTF. Written as DNA, the CDR3 is TGTGCCAGCAGCCTGACAGGAATCAGGGGCTACACCTTC.

The V and J genes are TRBV27 and TRBJ2-7, with 9 bases identical to TRBD1. Trimming cost V 5 bases and J 3 bases; bases outside gene matches: 8. The CDR3 totals 15 residues. Germline V gives CDR1 MNHEY, CDR2 SMNVEV (reference sequence). CDR3 nucleotides: TGTGCCAGCAGTGCACCGGGACAGGGTTTCTACGAGCAGTACTTC. Its protein product is CASSAPGQGFYEQYF.

V usage is TRBV6-2 or TRBV6-3 and J usage is TRBJ1-3; D remains unclear. The CDR3 totals 15 residues. V shed 4 bases and J shed 0 bases, with 10 bases lying between them. Germline V gives CDR1 MNHEY, CDR2 SVGEGT. CDR3 loop: CASSSDSASGNTIYF. The CDR3 bases are TGTGCCAGCAGTTCGGACTCAGCCTCTGGAAACACCATATATTTT.

The V and J genes are TRBV13 and TRBJ1-2, with TRBD1 matching 7 bases. Germline V gene data show CDR1 as PRHDT and CDR2 as FYEKMQ (reference sequence). The ends lost 5 bases at V and 8 bases at J; junction bases unmatched: 8. The CDR3 has 13 residues. The chain's CDR3 is CASSADRAWGYTF. The CDR3 DNA reads TGTGCCAGCAGCGCAGACAGGGCTTGGGGCTACACCTTC.

This chain links TRBV18 with TRBJ2-7; tentatively, D is TRBD2 (5 bases). V shed 8 bases and J shed 1 base, with 21 bases lying between them. Germline V gene sequence: CDR1 KGHSH, CDR2 LQKENI. CDR3 length: 16 residues. The CDR3 nucleotides are TGTGCCAGCCAGGAGGTTAGGACTTCGATATCCTACGAGCAGTACTTC. This encodes CASQEVRTSISYEQYF.

The DNA for the CDR3 is TGCGCCAGCAGCCCGCTACTATCCGGGACAGGTGAAAACGAGCAGTACTTC. Translation gives CASSPLLSGTGENEQYF. The chain carries TRBV4-1 and TRBJ2-7; TRBD1 aligns across 8 bases. V trimming: 4 bases; J trimming: 5 bases; junction bases outside the gene matches: 16. CDR1 MGHRA and CDR2 YSYEKL come from the germline V gene. The CDR3 covers 17 residues.

This chain uses TRBV2 with TRBJ2-3, with 8 bases fitting TRBD1. The V segment lost 6 bases and the J segment 1 base; nucleotides outside the gene matches: 0. The CDR3 runs 13 residues. Germline values: CDR1 SNHLY, CDR2 FYNNEI. The CDR3 nucleotides read TGTGCCAGCAGGGGACAGGGCACAGATACGCAGTATTTT. Protein: CASRGQGTDTQYF.

This rearrangement joins TRBV7-3 to TRBJ1-1, with TRBD1 matching 8 bases. The CDR3 runs to 13 residues. With 2 bases clipped from V and 6 bases from J, the junction kept 2 bases outside the gene matches. From germline, CDR1 is SGHTA and CDR2 FQGTGA. CDR3 nucleotides: TGTGCCAGCAGCTTAGGGACAGGTGCTGAAGCTTTCTTT. Amino acids: CASSLGTGAEAFF.

The V call is TRBV6-5, the J call TRBJ2-3; D is perhaps TRBD2 (7 bases). From germline, CDR1 is MNHEY and CDR2 SVGAGI. Between the trimmed V and J ends, which lost 4 bases and 6 bases, there was a span of 17 bases. The CDR3 consists of 15 residues. The CDR3, as DNA: TGTGCCAGCAGTTCTCTGGCGGGGGCCATGGATACGCAGTATTTT. Protein product: CASSSLAGAMDTQYF.

The gene calls are TRBV13 and TRBJ2-1; TRBD2 matches 8 bases. V shed 3 bases and J 3 bases; nucleotides not matched to a gene: 16. This CDR3 comprises 19 residues. CDR1 and CDR2 (germline): PRHDT, FYEKMQ (reference sequence). CDR3 sequence (DNA): TGTGCCAGCAGCTTTGAAGGACTAGCCCTAGCCGATTTCTACAATGAGCAGTTCTTC. Translating it yields CASSFEGLALADFYNEQFF.

The chain recombines TRBV10-1 with TRBJ2-7; 13 positions match TRBD2. V lost 6 bases to trimming and J lost 3 bases; unmatched junction nucleotides: 14. The CDR3 loop spans 18 amino acids. The germline V gene has CDR1 WNHNN and CDR2 SYGVQD (reference sequence). CDR3 amino acids: CASRPVGGLAGLYYEQYF. The DNA for the CDR3 is TGCGCCAGCAGGCCCGTGGGGGGACTAGCGGGGCTATACTACGAGCAGTACTTC.

This chain connects TRBV5-1 to TRBJ1-4, with 8 bases identical to TRBD1. Germline-derived CDR1 and CDR2 are SGHRS and YFSETQ. CDR3 length: 14 residues. The V and J ends lost 3 bases and 8 bases, in that order; junction bases with no gene match: 6. CDR3 coding DNA: TGCGCCAGCAGCTCGACAGGGGTTAGGGAAAAACTGTTTTTT. As protein: CASSSTGVREKLFF.

The rearrangement links TRBV5-1 to TRBJ2-1; D is possibly TRBD1 (6 bases). Germline-derived CDR1 and CDR2 are SGHRS and YFSETQ. Trimming removed 4 bases from V and 9 bases from J, with 20 bases in between. This CDR3 is 15 amino acids long. CDR3 nucleotides: TGCGCCAGCAGCCCTCGACAGGTGGGGCGTGCTGAGCAGTTCTTC. Protein sequence: CASSPRQVGRAEQFF.

This clone came up once. The rearrangement uses TRBV7-2 and TRBJ1-2, with TRBD1 matching over 7 bases. The CDR3 consists of 15 residues. Trimming took 4 bases from V and 4 from J; bases not matched to a gene: 9. CDR1 and CDR2 (germline): SGHTA, FQGNSA. The CDR3 loop reads CASSSAGRTGYGYTF. Here the CDR3 DNA reads TGTGCCAGCAGCTCGGCGGGGCGGACAGGCTATGGCTACACCTTC.

This rearrangement joins TRBV10-2 to TRBJ2-7, with TRBD2 matching 14 bases. The CDR3 covers 15 residues. In germline, CDR1 is WSHSY, CDR2 SAAADI. Trimming took 3 bases from V and 3 from J; bases not matched to a gene: 1. The CDR3, as DNA: TGCGCCAGCAGTGATGGACTAGCGGGGGGCTACGAGCAGTACTTC. Translation gives CASSDGLAGGYEQYF.

This chain joins TRBV28 and TRBJ1-1; TRBD1 is a possible D gene (5 bases). Trimming shortened V by 8 bases and J by 1 base, and 20 bases separated the two germline ends. This CDR3 region has 16 residues. CDR1 and CDR2 (germline): MDHEN, SYDVKM. The CDR3 loop reads CASVYSFGGTNTEAFF. The CDR3 DNA is TGTGCCAGCGTGTATTCCTTTGGAGGGACGAACACTGAAGCTTTCTTT.

The chain has TRBV7-9 and TRBJ2-7; possible D gene TRBD1, 6 bases. Deletions cut 4 bases from V and 1 base from J, with 11 bases between. CDR1 is SEHNR, CDR2 FQNEAQ, per germline (reference sequence). The CDR3 spans 14 residues. The CDR3 nucleotides are TGTGCCAGCAGCTCACGGACAGATTCCTACGAGCAGTACTTC. Translated: CASSSRTDSYEQYF.

The rearrangement links TRBV4-1 to TRBJ1-1; D gene unclear. CDR1 is MGHRA, CDR2 YSYEKL, per germline. The V end lost 3 bases, the J end lost 3 bases, and 20 bases lay between the germline ends. The CDR3 is 17 amino acids. This CDR3 is CASSQWGRLTRDTEAFF. The CDR3 DNA reads TGCGCCAGCAGCCAGTGGGGTAGACTGACGCGGGACACTGAAGCTTTCTTT.

The chain couples TRBV18 to TRBJ1-1, with a possible D match to TRBD1 (5 bases). Trimming took 3 bases from V and 1 from J, leaving 12 bases between them. The V gene's germline CDR1 is KGHSH and CDR2 LQKENI. The CDR3 contains 15 residues. The CDR3 spells CASSPGQGGNTEAFF. CDR3 bases: TGTGCCAGCTCACCGGGGCAGGGAGGGAACACTGAAGCTTTCTTT.

V is TRBV21-1 and J is TRBJ2-7; TRBD1 is taken as the D call from the table, unchecked against the DNA. TRBV21-1 is a pseudogene. CDR3 length: 13 amino acids. DNA for the CDR3: TGTGCCAGCATCAGGGGGCGAACCTACGAGCAGTACTTC. Translating it yields CASIRGRTYEQYF.

The chain employs TRBV19 and TRBJ2-6; weak D call: TRBD1 (6 bases). CDR3 length equals 17 residues. V gave up 7 bases and J gave up 1 base, with 17 bases separating them. Germline V gives CDR1 LNHDA, CDR2 SQIVND (reference sequence). The CDR3 loop reads CASTSRTAPSGANVLTF. In DNA form, the CDR3 reads TGTGCCAGTACCTCCAGGACAGCTCCGTCTGGGGCCAACGTCCTGACTTTC.

As DNA, the CDR3 is TGTGCCAGTAGTATACCACTAGCGGGGTACTACGAGCAGTACTTC. As protein: CASSIPLAGYYEQYF. V and J are TRBV19 and TRBJ2-7; the match to TRBD2 covers 10 bases. The V segment lost 2 bases and the J segment 3 bases; nucleotides outside the gene matches: 4. Germline values: CDR1 LNHDA, CDR2 SQIVND (reference sequence). The CDR3 loop spans 15 amino acids.

The table lists this clone with a count of one. The rearrangement links TRBV9 to TRBJ2-7; TRBD2 is a possible D gene (7 bases). Trimming removed 3 bases at V and 3 bases at J, with 13 bases between. The germline gives CDR1 SGDLS, CDR2 YYNGEE. The CDR3 has 14 residues. CDR3 in amino acids: CASSGRGGHYEQYF. The CDR3 bases are TGTGCCAGCAGCGGAAGGGGGGGGCACTACGAGCAGTACTTC.

The chain carries TRBV6-5 and TRBJ1-5; unclear D gene. The CDR3 consists of 13 residues. Germline loops: CDR1 MNHEY, CDR2 SVGAGI. Trimming took 3 bases from V and 0 from J, leaving 3 bases between them. This CDR3 is CASSYISNQPQHF. For the CDR3, the DNA is TGTGCCAGCAGTTATATTAGCAATCAGCCCCAGCATTTT.